This entry features one TCR beta chain sequence. Its antigen remains unidentified. The sample holds no much larger clone one base away, and base qualities are not on file. This sample was taken from a study of control samples from healthy donors and cancer patients (TCRdb year 2020). Library creation used the immunoSEQ multiplex PCR assay. TCRdb mirrors the immuneACCESS table, restricted to in-frame sequences. Some clones are absent from its copies; in checked studies, under half trace to an unresolved V gene, and the reason for the others is unknown. The sample table shows under 300,000 clones, and around 80% are seen once. Of the sample, approximately 12% falls within the top ten clones. The sequenced sample was PBMCs. This clonotype originated in an older woman with lung cancer.

The CDR3 reads CASRERDSGIRYEQYF. The DNA sequence is as follows: TGTGCCAGCAGGGAACGGGACAGCGGGATCCGATACGAGCAGTACTTC. The sequence is built from TRBV6-6 and TRBJ2-7; the D call is tentative, TRBD1 or TRBD2, as each matches 7 bases. The junction shows trimming of 6 bases on V and 4 bases on J, plus 22 bases between the germline ends. CDR1 and CDR2, per the germline V gene (reference sequence), are MNHNY and SVGAGI. The CDR3 covers 16 residues, taking in both the cysteine and the phenylalanine. Just the 48-base CDR3 DNA is kept, in frame starting at base 1.